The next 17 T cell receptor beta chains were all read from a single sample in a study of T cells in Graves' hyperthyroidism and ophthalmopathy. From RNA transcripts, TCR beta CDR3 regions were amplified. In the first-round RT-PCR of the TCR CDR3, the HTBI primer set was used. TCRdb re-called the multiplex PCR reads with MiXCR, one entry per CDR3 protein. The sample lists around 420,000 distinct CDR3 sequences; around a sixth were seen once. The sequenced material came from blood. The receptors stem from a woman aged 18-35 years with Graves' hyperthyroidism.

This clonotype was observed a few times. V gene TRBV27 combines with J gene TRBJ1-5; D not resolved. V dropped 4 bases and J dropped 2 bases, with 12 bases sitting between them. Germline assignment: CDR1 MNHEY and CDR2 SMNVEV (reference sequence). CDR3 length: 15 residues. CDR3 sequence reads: CASSSGVSGNQPQHF. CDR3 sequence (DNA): TGTGCCAGCAGTTCTGGGGTTTCGGGCAATCAGCCCCAGCATTTT.

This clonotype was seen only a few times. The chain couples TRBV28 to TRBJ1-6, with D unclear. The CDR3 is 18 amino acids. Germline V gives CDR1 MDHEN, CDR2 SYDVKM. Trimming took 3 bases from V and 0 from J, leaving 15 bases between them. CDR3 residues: CASSFFTSSSSYNSPLHF. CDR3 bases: TGTGCCAGCAGTTTTTTCACATCGTCGAGCTCCTATAATTCACCCCTCCACTTT. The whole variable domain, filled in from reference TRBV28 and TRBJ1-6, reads DVKVTQSSRYLVKRTGEKVFLECVQDMDHENMFWYRQDPGLGLRLIYFSYDVKMKEKGDIPEGYSVSREKKERFSLILESASTNQTSMYLCASSFFTSSSSYNSPLHFGNGTRLTVT.

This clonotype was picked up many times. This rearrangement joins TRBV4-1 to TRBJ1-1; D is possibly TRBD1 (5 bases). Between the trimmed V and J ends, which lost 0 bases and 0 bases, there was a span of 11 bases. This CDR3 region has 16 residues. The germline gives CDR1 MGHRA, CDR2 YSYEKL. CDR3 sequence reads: CASSQDFGRVNTEAFF. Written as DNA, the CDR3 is TGCGCCAGCAGCCAAGATTTTGGCAGGGTGAACACTGAAGCTTTCTTT.

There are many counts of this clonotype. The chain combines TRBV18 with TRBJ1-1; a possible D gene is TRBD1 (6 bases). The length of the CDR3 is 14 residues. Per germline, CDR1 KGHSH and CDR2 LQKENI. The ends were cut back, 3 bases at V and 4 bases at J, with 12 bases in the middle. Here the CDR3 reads CASSPEGGGTEAFF. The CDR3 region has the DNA TGTGCCAGCTCACCGGAGGGGGGGGGCACTGAAGCTTTCTTT.

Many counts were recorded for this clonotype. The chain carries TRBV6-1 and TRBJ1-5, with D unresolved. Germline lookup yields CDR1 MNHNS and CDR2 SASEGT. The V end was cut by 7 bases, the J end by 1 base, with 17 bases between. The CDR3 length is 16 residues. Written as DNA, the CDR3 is TGTGCCAGCACCAATCATGCCGGAGAAAGCAATCAGCCCCAGCATTTT. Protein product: CASTNHAGESNQPQHF.

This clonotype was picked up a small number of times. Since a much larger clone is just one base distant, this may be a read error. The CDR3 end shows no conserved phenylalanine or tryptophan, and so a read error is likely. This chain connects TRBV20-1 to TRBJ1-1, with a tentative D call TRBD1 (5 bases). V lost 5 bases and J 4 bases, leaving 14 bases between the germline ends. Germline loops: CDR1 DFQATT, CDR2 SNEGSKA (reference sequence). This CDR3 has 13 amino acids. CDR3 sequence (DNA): TGCAGTGCTGTTCGGGGGTTGGGCACTGAAGCTTTCCTT. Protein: CSAVRGLGTEAFL.

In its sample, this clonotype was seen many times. DNA for the CDR3: TGTGCCAGCAGTTACGGGAGAAACCCTGCAGATACGCAGTATTTT. Protein product: CASSYGRNPADTQYF. The chain employs TRBV6-6 and TRBJ2-3; D perhaps matches TRBD2 (5 bases). The V end lost 2 bases, the J end lost 4 bases, and 13 bases lay between the germline ends. The CDR3 covers 15 residues. Germline V lookup: CDR1 MNHNY, CDR2 SVGAGI (reference sequence).

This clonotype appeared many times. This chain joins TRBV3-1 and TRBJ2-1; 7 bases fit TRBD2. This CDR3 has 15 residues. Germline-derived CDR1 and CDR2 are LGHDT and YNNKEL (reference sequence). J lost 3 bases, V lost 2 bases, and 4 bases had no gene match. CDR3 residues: CASSQLAGDYNEQFF. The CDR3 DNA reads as TGTGCCAGCAGCCAATTAGCGGGTGACTACAATGAGCAGTTCTTC.

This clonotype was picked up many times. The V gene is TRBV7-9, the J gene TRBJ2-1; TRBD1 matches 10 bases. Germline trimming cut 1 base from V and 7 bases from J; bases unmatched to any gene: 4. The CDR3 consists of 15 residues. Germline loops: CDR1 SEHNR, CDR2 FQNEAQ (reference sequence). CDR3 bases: TGTGCCAGCAGCTTAGTCCGGACAGGGGGGAATGAGCAGTTCTTC. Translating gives CASSLVRTGGNEQFF.

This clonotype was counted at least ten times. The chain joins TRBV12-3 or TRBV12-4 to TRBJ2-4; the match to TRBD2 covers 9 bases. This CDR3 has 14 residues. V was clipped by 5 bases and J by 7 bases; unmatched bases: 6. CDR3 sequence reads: CASSPSGGSNIQYF. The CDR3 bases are TGTGCCAGCAGTCCAAGCGGGGGGAGTAACATTCAGTACTTC.

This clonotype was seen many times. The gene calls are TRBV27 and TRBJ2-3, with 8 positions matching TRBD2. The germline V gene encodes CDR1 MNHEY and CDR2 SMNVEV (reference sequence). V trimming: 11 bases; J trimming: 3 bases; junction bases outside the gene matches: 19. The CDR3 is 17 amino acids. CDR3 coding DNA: TGTGCCGGCAAATTGGCGGGAGGCCTCGCCAGGACAGATACGCAGTATTTT. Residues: CAGKLAGGLARTDTQYF.

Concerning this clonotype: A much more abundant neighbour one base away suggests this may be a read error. CDR3 amino acids: CASSLGLGNTEAFF. CDR3 bases: TGTGCCAGCAGCTTAGGACTGGGGAACACTGAAGCTTTCTTT. V gene TRBV7-3 combines with J gene TRBJ1-1; D gene unclear. Looked up from germline, CDR1 is SGHTA and CDR2 is FQGTGA. This CDR3 is built from 14 residues. V was trimmed by 2 bases and J by 1 base, leaving 8 bases between them.

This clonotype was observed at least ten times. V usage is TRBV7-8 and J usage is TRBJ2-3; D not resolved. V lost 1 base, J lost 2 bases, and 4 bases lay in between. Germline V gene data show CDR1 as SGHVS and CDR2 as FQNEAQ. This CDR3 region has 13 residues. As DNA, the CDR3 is TGTGCCAGCAGCTTAGTTTTCACAGATACGCAGTATTTT. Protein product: CASSLVFTDTQYF.

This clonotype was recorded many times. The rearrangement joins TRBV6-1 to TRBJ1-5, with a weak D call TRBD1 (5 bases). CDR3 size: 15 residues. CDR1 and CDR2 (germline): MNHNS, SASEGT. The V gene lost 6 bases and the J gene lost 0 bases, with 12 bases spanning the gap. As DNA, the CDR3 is TGTGCCAGCAGGGGGACTGACTATAGCAATCAGCCCCAGCATTTT. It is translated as CASRGTDYSNQPQHF.

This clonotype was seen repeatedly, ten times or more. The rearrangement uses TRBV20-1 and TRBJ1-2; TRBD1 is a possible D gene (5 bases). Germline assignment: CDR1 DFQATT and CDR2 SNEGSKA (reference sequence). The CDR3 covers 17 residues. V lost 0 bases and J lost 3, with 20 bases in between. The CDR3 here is CSARDRRDERFHYGYTF. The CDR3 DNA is TGCAGTGCTAGAGATCGGAGGGACGAGAGATTCCACTATGGCTACACCTTC.

The CDR3 loop is CAITGARTSGYEQYF. CDR3 in DNA: TGTGCCATCACAGGGGCGAGGACTAGCGGCTACGAGCAGTACTTC. J is TRBJ2-7 and V is TRBV28, with 10 bases lining up with TRBD2. Per the germline V gene, CDR1 is MDHEN and CDR2 is SYDVKM. Losses at the gene ends were 10 bases for V and 3 bases for J; bases not matched to a gene: 12. This CDR3 region has 15 residues.

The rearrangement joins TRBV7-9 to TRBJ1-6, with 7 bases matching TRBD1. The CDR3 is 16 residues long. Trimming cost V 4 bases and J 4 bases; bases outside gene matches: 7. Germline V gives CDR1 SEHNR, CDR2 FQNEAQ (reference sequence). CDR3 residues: CASSSSGTDYNSPLHF. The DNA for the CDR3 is TGTGCCAGCAGCTCCTCCGGGACAGATTATAATTCACCCCTCCACTTT.